These T cell receptor beta chains were read from a single sample in a study of cytomegalovirus exposure and HLA in healthy donors. TCRdb's table, derived via immunoSEQ multiplex PCR, lists solely in-frame clones and lacks some. This sample has roughly 150,000 clones, with 96% found just once. Sample: PBMCs. These TCRs come from a woman aged 18 to 35 in good health and CMV-seronegative. The CDR3 runs from the conserved cysteine through the conserved F or W. A D gene is named only where the DNA matches it firmly. The listing skips clone size in some rows; elsewhere it reads once, few, many or a size class.

J,D,V,size,CDR3,DNA
TRBJ1-6,NA,TRBV19,NA,CASSSRGFSNSPLHF,TGTGCCAGTAGTAGTCGCGGATTTTCGAATTCACCCCTCCACTTT
TRBJ2-5,TRBD2,TRBV6-5,NA,CASSYGQRGGQETQYF,TGTGCCAGCAGTTACGGTCAGCGGGGGGGCCAAGAGACCCAGTACTTC
TRBJ1-2,NA,TRBV5-1,NA,CASSKTGTDYLANYGYTF,TGCGCCAGCAGCAAGACCGGGACGGACTATCTGGCTAACTATGGCTACACCTTC
TRBJ2-7,TRBD2,TRBV4-1,NA,CASSQGGGIADYEQYF,TGCGCCAGCAGCCAAGGGGGAGGGATAGCTGATTACGAGCAGTACTTC
TRBJ1-1,NA,TRBV2,NA,CASSGFGASTNTEAFF,TGTGCCAGCAGTGGGTTTGGGGCATCGACGAACACTGAAGCTTTCTTT
TRBJ2-6,TRBD1,TRBV18,NA,CASSQGTAGANVLTF,TGTGCCAGCTCACAAGGGACAGCTGGGGCCAACGTCCTGACTTTC
TRBJ2-2,NA,TRBV4-3,NA,CASSRGQGDTGELFF,TGCGCCAGCAGCAGAGGCCAGGGCGACACCGGGGAGCTGTTTTTT
TRBJ2-2,NA,TRBV27,once,CASSPTRGGTGELFF,TGTGCCAGCAGTCCAACCAGGGGAGGGACCGGGGAGCTGTTTTTT
TRBJ2-1,NA,TRBV7-2,NA,CASSFRDYNEQFF,TGTGCCAGCAGCTTCCGAGATTACAATGAGCAGTTCTTC
TRBJ2-3,TRBD2,TRBV9,NA,CASSPIAGGTDTQYF,TGTGCCAGCAGCCCGATAGCGGGGGGCACAGATACGCAGTATTTT
TRBJ2-2,NA,TRBV19,NA,CASSITNTGELFF,TGTGCCAGTAGTATTACTAACACCGGGGAGCTGTTTTTT
TRBJ2-5,TRBD2,TRBV27,NA,CASSLSGGGAETQYF,TGTGCCAGCAGTTTATCGGGCGGGGGGGCGGAGACCCAGTACTTC
TRBJ1-2,TRBD1,TRBV29-1,NA,CSVTRTGGGYTF,TGCAGCGTTACCAGGACAGGGGGTGGCTACACCTTC
TRBJ2-1,NA,TRBV6-1,NA,CASSEVGWGGEQFF,TGTGCCAGCAGTGAAGTTGGTTGGGGCGGTGAGCAGTTCTTC
TRBJ1-2,NA,TRBV7-8,NA,CASSPASGGYGYTF,TGTGCCAGCAGCCCGGCGTCGGGGGGCTATGGCTACACCTTC
TRBJ2-3,TRBD2,TRBV2,NA,CASRPLPLAGGTDTQYF,TGTGCCAGCAGACCTCTACCCCTAGCGGGTGGCACAGATACGCAGTATTTT
TRBJ2-3,NA,TRBV9,NA,CASGPRVLTDTQYF,TGTGCCAGCGGGCCCCGAGTCCTCACAGATACGCAGTATTTT
TRBJ2-3,TRBD2,TRBV2,NA,CASRGTSGGTDTQYF,TGTGCCAGCAGGGGGACTAGCGGGGGAACAGATACGCAGTATTTT
TRBJ1-6,NA,TRBV10-3,NA,CAISGGENSPLHF,TGTGCCATCAGTGGGGGGGAGAATTCACCCCTCCACTTT
TRBJ2-1,TRBD2,TRBV29-1,NA,CSVEGGGDEQFF,TGCAGCGTTGAGGGGGGAGGGGATGAGCAGTTCTTC
TRBJ1-6,NA,TRBV29-1,NA,CSVRLTYSPLHF,TGCAGCGTTCGATTGACTTATTCACCCCTCCACTTT
TRBJ1-3,NA,TRBV6-5,NA,CASSVGEGNTIYF,TGTGCCAGCAGTGTCGGAGAGGGAAACACCATATATTTT
TRBJ1-2,TRBD1,TRBV29-1,NA,CSVEKTGGAFQGYTF,TGCAGCGTGGAAAAGACAGGGGGCGCGTTCCAGGGCTACACCTTC
TRBJ1-3,TRBD1,TRBV7-6,NA,CASSPTTGAGNTIYF,TGTGCCAGCAGCCCGACGACAGGGGCTGGAAACACCATATATTTT